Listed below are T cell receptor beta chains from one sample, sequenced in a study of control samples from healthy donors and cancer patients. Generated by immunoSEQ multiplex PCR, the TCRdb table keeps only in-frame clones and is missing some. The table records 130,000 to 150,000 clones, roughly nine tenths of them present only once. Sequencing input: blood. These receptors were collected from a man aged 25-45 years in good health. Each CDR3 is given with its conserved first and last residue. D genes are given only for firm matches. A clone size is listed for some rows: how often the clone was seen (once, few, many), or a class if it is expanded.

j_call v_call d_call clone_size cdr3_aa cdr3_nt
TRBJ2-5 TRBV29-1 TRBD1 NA CSGRTGGLETQYF TGCAGCGGCAGGACAGGGGGCCTGGAGACCCAGTACTTC
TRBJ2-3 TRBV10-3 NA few CAISESTGAGDTQYF TGTGCCATCAGTGAGTCGACTGGAGCGGGAGATACGCAGTATTTT
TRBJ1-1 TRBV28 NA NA CASIGGRNTEAFF TGTGCCAGCATTGGGGGTAGGAACACTGAAGCTTTCTTT
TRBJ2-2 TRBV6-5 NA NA CATRMGATGELFF TGTGCCACTAGAATGGGGGCGACTGGGGAGCTGTTTTTT
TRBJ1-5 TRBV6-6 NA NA CASSWSGQYSNQPQHF TGTGCCAGCAGTTGGAGCGGACAGTATAGCAATCAGCCCCAGCATTTT
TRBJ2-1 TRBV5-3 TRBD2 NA CARSIRTSGRRLSYNEQFF TGTGCCAGAAGCATCCGGACTAGCGGGAGGAGGTTGAGTTACAATGAGCAGTTCTTC
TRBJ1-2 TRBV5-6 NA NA CASVGGVPNYGYTF TGTGCCAGCGTTGGCGGAGTCCCTAACTATGGCTACACCTTC
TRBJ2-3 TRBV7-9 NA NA CASSLDPDTQYF TGTGCCAGCAGCTTAGATCCAGATACGCAGTATTTT
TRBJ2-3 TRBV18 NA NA CASWATRGDTQYF TGTGCCAGCTGGGCGACTAGGGGAGATACGCAGTATTTT
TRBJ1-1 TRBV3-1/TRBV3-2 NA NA CASSGLAVTEAFF TGTGCCAGCAGTGGCCTTGCGGTTACTGAAGCTTTCTTT
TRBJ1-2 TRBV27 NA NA CMQTGNYGYTF TGTATGCAGACAGGTAACTATGGCTACACCTTC
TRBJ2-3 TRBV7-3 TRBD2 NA CASSDAGRAQYF TGTGCCAGCTCCGACGCCGGGAGGGCGCAGTATTTT
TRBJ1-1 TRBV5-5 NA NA CASSLLWSNTEAFF TGTGCCAGCAGCTTGCTCTGGAGCAACACTGAAGCTTTCTTT
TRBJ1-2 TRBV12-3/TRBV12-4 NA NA CATTPYGYTF TGTGCCACTACACCGTATGGCTACACCTTC
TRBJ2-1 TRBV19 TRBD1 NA CASTGGYNEQFF TGTGCCAGTACAGGGGGCTACAATGAGCAGTTCTTC
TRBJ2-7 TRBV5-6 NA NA CASSPGTITYEQYF TGTGCCAGCAGCCCCGGGACAATTACCTACGAGCAGTACTTC
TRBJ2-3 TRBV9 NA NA CASSAREGSSTDTQYF TGTGCCAGCAGCGCCCGCGAGGGATCTAGCACAGATACGCAGTATTTT
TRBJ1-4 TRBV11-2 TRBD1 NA CASSRQGSTNEKLFF TGTGCCAGCAGCCGACAGGGATCAACTAATGAAAAACTGTTTTTT
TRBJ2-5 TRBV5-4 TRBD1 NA CASRSGQFKETQYF TGTGCCAGCAGATCGGGACAGTTTAAAGAGACCCAGTACTTC
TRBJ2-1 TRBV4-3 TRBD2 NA CASSQDVGLIGRSYNEQFF TGCGCCAGCAGCCAAGATGTGGGACTAATTGGTAGATCCTACAATGAGCAGTTCTTC
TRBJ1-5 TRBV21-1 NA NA CASSKRRQVGNQPQHF TGTGCCAGCAGCAAAAGAAGACAGGTTGGCAATCAGCCCCAGCATTTT
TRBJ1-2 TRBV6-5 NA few CASSYGPQLDYGYTF TGTGCCAGCAGTTATGGCCCGCAACTAGACTATGGCTACACCTTC
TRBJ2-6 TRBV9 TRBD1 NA CASSTRRGQGLGANVLTF TGTGCCAGCAGCACACGGAGGGGACAGGGGCTTGGGGCCAACGTCCTGACTTTC
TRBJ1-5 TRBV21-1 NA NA CASSKDRGTNTNQPQHF TGTGCCAGCAGCAAAGATCGCGGGACAAATACTAATCAGCCCCAGCATTTT
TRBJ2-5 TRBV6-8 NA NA CASSYEAGDRETQYF TGTGCCAGCAGTTACGAAGCGGGGGACAGGGAGACCCAGTACTTC
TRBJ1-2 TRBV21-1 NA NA CASSKQSGQSYGYTF TGTGCCAGCAGCAAACAGTCGGGACAGTCATATGGCTACACCTTC
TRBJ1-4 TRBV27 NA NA CATAPDGRRKLFF TGTGCCACCGCCCCGGACGGAAGGAGAAAACTGTTTTTT
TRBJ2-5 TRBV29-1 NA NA CSVTGRRETQYF TGCAGCGTAACGGGCCGACGAGAGACCCAGTACTTC
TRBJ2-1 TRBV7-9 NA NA CASSRAGEQFF TGTGCCAGCAGTCGGGCCGGTGAGCAGTTCTTC
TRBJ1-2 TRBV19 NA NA CASSTPPGRLNGYTF TGTGCCAGTAGCACCCCCCCGGGGAGGTTGAATGGCTACACCTTC
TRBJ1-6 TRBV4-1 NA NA CASSHGNSPLHF TGCGCCAGCAGCCACGGGAATTCACCCCTCCACTTT
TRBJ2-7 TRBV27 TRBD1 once CASSLRGQGAIYEQYF TGTGCCAGCAGTTTACGAGGACAGGGGGCTATATACGAGCAGTACTTC
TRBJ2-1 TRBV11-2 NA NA CASSFWDSHNEQFF TGTGCCAGCAGCTTCTGGGACTCCCACAATGAGCAGTTCTTC
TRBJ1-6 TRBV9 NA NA CASSAPDHNSPLHF TGTGCCAGCAGCGCTCCGGACCACAATTCACCCCTCCACTTT
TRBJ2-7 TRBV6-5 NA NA CASGTYEQYF TGTGCCAGCGGGACCTACGAGCAGTACTTC
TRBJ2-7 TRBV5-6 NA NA CASSPGTGDYEQYF TGTGCCAGCAGCCCCGGGACTGGAGACTACGAGCAGTACTTC
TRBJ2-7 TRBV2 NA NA CASSEARFILYEQYF TGTGCCAGCAGTGAAGCGCGATTTATCCTCTACGAGCAGTACTTC
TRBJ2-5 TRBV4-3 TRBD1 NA CASSQVGGRETQYF TGCGCCAGCAGCCAAGTAGGGGGCAGAGAGACCCAGTACTTC
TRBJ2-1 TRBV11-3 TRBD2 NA CASSSRTSGVFNEQFF TGTGCCAGCAGCTCCCGGACTAGCGGGGTTTTCAATGAGCAGTTCTTC
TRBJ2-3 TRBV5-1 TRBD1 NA CASSLYTGATDTQYF TGCGCCAGCAGCTTGTATACAGGGGCCACAGATACGCAGTATTTT
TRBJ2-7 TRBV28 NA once CASSLVGRDNYEQYF TGTGCCAGCAGTCTCGTCGGCCGGGATAACTACGAGCAGTACTTC
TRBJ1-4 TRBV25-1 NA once CASSDQGTHNEKLFF TGTGCCAGCAGTGATCAGGGGACGCATAATGAAAAACTGTTTTTT
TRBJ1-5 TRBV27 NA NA CASSPWDSNQPQHF TGTGCCAGCAGTCCCTGGGACAGCAATCAGCCCCAGCATTTT
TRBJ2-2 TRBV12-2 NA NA CASPTSGARNTGELFF TGTGCAAGTCCAACTAGCGGGGCCCGGAACACCGGGGAGCTGTTTTTT
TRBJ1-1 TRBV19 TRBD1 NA CASSPTPQGRNTEAFF TGTGCCAGTAGTCCAACTCCACAGGGGAGGAACACTGAAGCTTTCTTT
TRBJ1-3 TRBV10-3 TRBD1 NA CAIKPTGDGNTIYF TGTGCCATCAAACCAACAGGGGATGGAAACACCATATATTTT
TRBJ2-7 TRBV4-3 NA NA CASSQVGDSSPSYEQYF TGCGCCAGCAGCCAAGTAGGGGACTCCTCTCCCTCCTACGAGCAGTACTTC
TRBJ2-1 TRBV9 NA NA CASSKGNEQFF TGTGCCAGCAGCAAAGGCAATGAGCAGTTCTTC
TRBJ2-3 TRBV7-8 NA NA CASSRQGPDTQYF TGTGCCAGCAGCCGGCAGGGCCCAGATACGCAGTATTTT
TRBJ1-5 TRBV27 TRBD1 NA CASSLTGVGQPQHF TGTGCCAGCAGCCTAACAGGGGTCGGTCAGCCCCAGCATTTT
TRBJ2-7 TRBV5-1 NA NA CASSLGTAARQSGAEQYF TGCGCCAGCAGCTTGGGAACAGCGGCAAGACAATCTGGTGCCGAGCAGTACTTC
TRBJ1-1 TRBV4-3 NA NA CASSQHDRNTEAFF TGCGCCAGCAGCCAACACGACAGAAACACTGAAGCTTTCTTT
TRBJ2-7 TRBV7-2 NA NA CASSLKDAGNSGEQYF TGTGCCAGCAGCTTAAAGGACGCGGGCAATTCGGGCGAGCAGTACTTC